This section outlines one T cell receptor (beta chain) sequence together with its context. The target antigen is unknown. The data were taken from a study of cytomegalovirus exposure and HLA in healthy donors. Whole-study findings and limits: Cytomegalovirus association was assigned to under 200 TCR beta chains. CMV antigen specificity was confirmed in vitro for three CMV-associated chains.

Profiling relied on immunoSEQ multiplex PCR, and the TCRdb table lists in-frame clones only, not all of them. The data show 71,000 or so clones, roughly 94% seen once. Trimming removed 7 bases from V and 0 bases from J, with 10 bases in between. CDR1 and CDR2 from the germline V gene are SGDLS and YYNGEE. The CDR3 has 14 residues. The donors formed part of the roughly 120-subject validation cohort, distinct from the 666-subject first cohort. The chain uses TRBV9 and TRBJ2-2, with D unclear. The sequence was collected from a man aged 18 to 29 in good health and CMV-seropositive. The sequenced sample was PBMCs. This CDR3 reads CASGPGPNTGELFF. The CDR3 region has the DNA TGTGCCAGCGGCCCTGGGCCGAACACCGGGGAGCTGTTTTTT.